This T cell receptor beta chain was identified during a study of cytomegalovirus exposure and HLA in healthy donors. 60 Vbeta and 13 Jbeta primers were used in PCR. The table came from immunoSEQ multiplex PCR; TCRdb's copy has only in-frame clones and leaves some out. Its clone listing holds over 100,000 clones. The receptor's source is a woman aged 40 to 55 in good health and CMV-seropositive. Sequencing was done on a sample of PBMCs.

The CDR3 nucleotides are TGTGCCAGCAGTTTAACATCTGCGGGAGGGCCCTACGAGCAGTACTTC. Translating gives CASSLTSAGGPYEQYF. The chain carries TRBV27 and TRBJ2-7; TRBD2 matches 9 bases. Germline assignment: CDR1 MNHEY and CDR2 SMNVEV (reference sequence). V lost 2 bases to trimming and J lost 2 bases; unmatched junction nucleotides: 7. CDR3 length equals 16 residues.